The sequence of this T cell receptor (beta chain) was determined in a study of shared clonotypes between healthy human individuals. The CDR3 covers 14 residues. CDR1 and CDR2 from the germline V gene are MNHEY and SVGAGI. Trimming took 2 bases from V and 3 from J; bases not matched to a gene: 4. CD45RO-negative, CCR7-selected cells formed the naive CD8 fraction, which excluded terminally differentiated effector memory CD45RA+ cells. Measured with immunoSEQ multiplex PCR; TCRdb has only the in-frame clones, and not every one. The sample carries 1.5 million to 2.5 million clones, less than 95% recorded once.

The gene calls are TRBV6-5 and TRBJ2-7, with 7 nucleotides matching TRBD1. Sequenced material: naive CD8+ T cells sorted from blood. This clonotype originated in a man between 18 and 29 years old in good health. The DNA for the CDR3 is TGTGCCAGCAGTTACGCGGCAGGGGGCTACGAGCAGTACTTC. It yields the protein CASSYAAGGYEQYF.